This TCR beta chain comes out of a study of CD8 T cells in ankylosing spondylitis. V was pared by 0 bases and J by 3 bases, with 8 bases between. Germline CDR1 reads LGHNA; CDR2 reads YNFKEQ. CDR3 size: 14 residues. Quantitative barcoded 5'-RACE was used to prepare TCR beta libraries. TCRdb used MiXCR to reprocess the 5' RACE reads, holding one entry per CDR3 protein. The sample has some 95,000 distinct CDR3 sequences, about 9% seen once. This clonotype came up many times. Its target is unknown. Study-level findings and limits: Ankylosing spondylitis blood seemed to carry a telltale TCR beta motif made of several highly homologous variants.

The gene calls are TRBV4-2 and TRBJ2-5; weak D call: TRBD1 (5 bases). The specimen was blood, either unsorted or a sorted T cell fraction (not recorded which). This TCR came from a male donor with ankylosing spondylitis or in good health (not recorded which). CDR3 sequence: CASSQEADKETQYF. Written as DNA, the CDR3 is TGTGCCAGCAGCCAAGAGGCGGACAAAGAGACCCAGTACTTC.